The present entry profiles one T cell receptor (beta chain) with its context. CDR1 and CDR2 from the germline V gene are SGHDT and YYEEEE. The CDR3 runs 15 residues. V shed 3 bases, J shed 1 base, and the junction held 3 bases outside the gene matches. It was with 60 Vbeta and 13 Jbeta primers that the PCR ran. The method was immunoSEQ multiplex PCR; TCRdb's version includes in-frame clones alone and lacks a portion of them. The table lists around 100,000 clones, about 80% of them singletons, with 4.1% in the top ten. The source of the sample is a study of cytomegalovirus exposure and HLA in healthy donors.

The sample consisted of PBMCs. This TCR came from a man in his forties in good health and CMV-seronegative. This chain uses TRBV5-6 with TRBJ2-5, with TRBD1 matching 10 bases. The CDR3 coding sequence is TGTGCCAGCAGCTACGACAGGGGGCTCCAAGAGACCCAGTACTTC. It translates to CASSYDRGLQETQYF. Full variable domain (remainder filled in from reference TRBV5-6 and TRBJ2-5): DAGVTQSPTHLIKTRGQQVTLRCSPKSGHDTVSWYQQALGQGPQFIFQYYEEEERQRGNFPDRFSGHQFPNYSSELNVNALLLGDSALYLCASSYDRGLQETQYFGPGTRLLVL.